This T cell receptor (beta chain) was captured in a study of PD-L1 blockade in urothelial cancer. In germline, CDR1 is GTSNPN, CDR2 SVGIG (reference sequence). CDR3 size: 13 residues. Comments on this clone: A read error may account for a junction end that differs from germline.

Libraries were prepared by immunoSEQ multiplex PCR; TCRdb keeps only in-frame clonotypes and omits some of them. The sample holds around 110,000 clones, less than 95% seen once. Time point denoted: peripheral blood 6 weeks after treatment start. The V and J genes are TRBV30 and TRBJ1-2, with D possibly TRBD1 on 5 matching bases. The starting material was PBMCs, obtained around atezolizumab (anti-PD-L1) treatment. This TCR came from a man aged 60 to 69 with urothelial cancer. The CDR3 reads CAWSEVNRDSSSF. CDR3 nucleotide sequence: TGTGCCTGGAGTGAGGTAAACCGGGACTCTTCATCCTTC.